Listed here are 5 T cell receptor beta chains from one sample, sequenced in a study of blood T cells in healthy people across ages. A sample-barcoded 5' primer and a J-beta primer mix were used in a second PCR of roughly 7 to 11 cycles. TCRdb re-derived calls from the 5' RACE reads in MiXCR, one entry per CDR3 protein. The data show around 1.7 million distinct CDR3 sequences, 28% seen once. The sequenced sample was blood. The receptors were sampled from a woman in her twenties or thirties in good health.

This clonotype was seen only a few times. The chain recombines TRBV6-6 with TRBJ2-4; D is unclear. Trimming shortened V by 6 bases and J by 0 bases, and 12 bases separated the two germline ends. This CDR3 spans 15 amino acids. CDR1 MNHNY and CDR2 SVGAGI come from the germline V gene (reference sequence). CDR3 nucleotide sequence: TGTGCCAGCAGCCCCCCAGATTCAGCCAAAAACATTCAGTACTTC. It translates to CASSPPDSAKNIQYF.

This clonotype was recorded a few times. V is TRBV5-1 and J is TRBJ2-2; D is unresolved. Germline CDR1 reads SGHRS; CDR2 reads YFSETQ. This CDR3 has 14 amino acids. V shed 4 bases and J shed 3 bases, with 10 bases lying between them. CDR3 sequence: CASSQDHYTGELFF. The CDR3 coding sequence is TGCGCCAGCAGCCAGGACCATTACACCGGGGAGCTGTTTTTT.

This clonotype has only one observation. V and J are TRBV2 and TRBJ1-1, with unresolved D. Trimming took 6 bases from V and 10 from J, leaving 18 bases between them. The CDR3 covers 13 residues. Germline lookup yields CDR1 SNHLY and CDR2 FYNNEI. CDR3 DNA: TGTGCCAGCAGGGAGAGTGCGGGCGGTGGAGCTTTCTTT. It codes for CASRESAGGGAFF.

This chain uses TRBV20-1 with TRBJ2-1; 10 bases fit TRBD2. The length of the CDR3 is 15 residues. CDR1 DFQATT and CDR2 SNEGSKA come from the germline V gene (reference sequence). J gave up 9 bases and V 0 bases, and 8 bases lay outside the gene matches. This CDR3 is CSARDLASGGGEQFF. For the CDR3, the DNA is TGCAGTGCTAGAGATCTTGCTAGCGGGGGTGGTGAGCAGTTCTTC.

The chain carries TRBV4-1 and TRBJ1-1, with TRBD1 matching 8 bases. The germline V gene encodes CDR1 MGHRA and CDR2 YSYEKL. CDR3 length: 14 residues. V lost 5 bases, J lost 6 bases, and 8 bases stayed unmatched. The chain's CDR3 is CASSTQTGGSEAFF. The DNA for the CDR3 is TGCGCCAGCAGCACCCAAACAGGGGGTTCTGAAGCTTTCTTT.